This TCR beta chain was retrieved from a study of shared clonotypes between healthy human individuals (dated by TCRdb to about 2020). The study in broad terms: The cohort included three men and two women between 18 and 49 years of age. For each donor, CD4 naive and CD4 memory were each given three plates, CD8 naive was given two plates, and CD8 memory was given one plate. Blood TCR repertoires of roughly five healthy adults were deeply sequenced to estimate repertoire size and the extent of clonotype sharing between individuals. Different laboratories and diverse techniques were used to prepare libraries and sequence TCR repertoires, to increase sequencing depth and limit assay-specific biases. Between about 0.8 and 9.5 billion PBMCs per donor were obtained by leukapheresis.

Findings and caveats that apply to the study as a whole: Estimated clonotype richness was generally larger for naive than for memory subsets. Rarefaction of sorted-subset datasets indicated incomplete sequencing despite the large sequencing depth. When a few donors were compared, the shared fraction of clonotypes was about 5.2% for naive CD4, around 3.5% for naive CD8, roughly 2.5% for memory CD4, and around 0.37% for memory CD8. Based on pairwise subsampling, the degree of clonotype sharing among donors was expected to be affected by sequencing depth. Because the study included only a small number of donors, the genetic and exposure-history diversity represented was limited. Sampling was restricted to blood, and TCR repertoires in tissue are likely to differ from TCR repertoires in blood. Higher generation probabilities were observed for clonotypes shared by all four sorted-subset donors than for non-shared clonotypes.

Sequences PRHDT (CDR1) and FYEKMQ (CDR2) are obtained from the germline V gene (reference sequence). Counted from cysteine to phenylalanine, this CDR3 has 12 amino acids. Solely the CDR3 DNA is kept, with 36 bases framed from the first base. The trim is 0 bases for V and 7 bases for J, with a gap of 5 bases between the germline ends. The donors were healthy, HIV-negative adults with no recently reported acute infections or vaccinations. Only Caucasian adults living in Nashville, Tennessee, USA were represented among the donors. CD4+ T cells were enriched by magnetic negative selection; naive cells were then positively selected on CD45RA, and the negative fraction formed the memory subset. After blood collection by leukapheresis, PBMCs were isolated using Ficoll-Histopaque density gradient centrifugation and then cryopreserved in the vapor phase of liquid nitrogen. Analytical flow cytometry was used to check the purity and quantity of each magnetically sorted T cell population. From each sorted fraction, genomic DNA was isolated and quantified by UV absorbance on a Nanodrop 2000c.

This clone was counted between two and nine times. Its specific antigen is unknown. Base qualities are not at hand, and no much larger clone is one base apart. Using the deep immunoSEQ assay, TCR CDR3 regions were amplified from genomic DNA by multiplex PCR. Genomic DNA extracted from each cell subset was distributed evenly over all wells of several immunoSEQ 96-well plates, and each plate served as one replicate. For sorted subsets, around 200 ng genomic DNA, equal to about 30,000 T cell genomes, was loaded into each replicate PCR. The purified libraries were quantified using a Qubit 3.0 fluorometer, sized with a Bioanalyzer 2100, and then quantified again using the KAPA Library Quantification kit. Each immunoSEQ 96-well plate was sequenced on its own single-read 150-cycle Illumina NextSeq 550 flow cell. The paper's data handling went like this. Because only junctional sequences without quality scores were contained in the immunoSEQ output, filtering matching that applied to full-length reads could not be performed. To assign V/J genes and CDR3, sequences were annotated using PyIR, a Python wrapper for IgBLAST v1.9, with IMGT germline references. Reads were removed for weak V/J assignments (E-value above 1e-6), missing CDR3, stop codons, out-of-frame junctions, or ambiguous translated residues. V3J clonotypes were defined as sequences sharing the same inferred V gene, J gene, and CDR3 amino acid sequence. The percentage overlap between two repertoires was calculated by dividing the number of shared unique clonotypes by the size of the smaller repertoire. Repertoire richness was assessed with RTK rarefaction, the Chao1 estimator, and Recon v2.1 estimates of unobserved clonotypes. Generation probabilities were computed with OLGA for all TCRbeta clonotypes obtained by the gDNA method from several donors. As stored in TCRdb, this immuneACCESS dataset retains in-frame rearrangements with V and J assigned. A fraction of the clones does not appear; measured against another copy, unresolved V genes explain less than half of the discrepancy, and the remainder lacks a known reason. V, J and clone size are taken as reported in that table, and D and trimming were inferred from the DNA itself. This sample has around 700,000 clones in its table, and 60% to 80% of those were observed once. The top ten hold under 2% of the sample.

This clonotype was sampled from a woman aged 25 to 39 in good health. The sample taken for sequencing was memory CD4+ T cells sorted from blood. What the cell subset or site label conveys for this sample: CD45RA-negative fraction. The receptor chain draws on TRBV13 and TRBJ2-3; no D gene call is confident. CDR3 protein: CASSLGGNTQYF. In nucleotides, the sequence is TGTGCCAGCAGCTTAGGTGGCAATACGCAGTATTTT.